Below, 26 T cell receptor beta chains from the same sample are listed, as sequenced in a study of graft-versus-host responses after intestinal transplantation. Here immunoSEQ multiplex PCR was the method, and the copy in TCRdb shows in-frame clones only, minus some. The data contain approximately 4,100 clones, around a fifth of them singletons. The specimen comprised alloreactive CD4+ T cells from a mixed lymphocyte reaction culture, sampled before transplantation. Sample subset: CFSE-low proliferating T cells sorted from roughly six-day pre-transplant mixed lymphocyte reaction (GvH or HvG direction). Receptors originate from a human patient who was an organ donor for intestinal transplantation.

Relative to its sample, this clone is medium-sized (0.01 to 0.1%). The V gene is TRBV11-2, the J gene TRBJ2-7; 7 positions match TRBD1. Germline V CDR1 and CDR2: SGHAT, FQNNGV. V lost 9 bases and J lost 0; bases outside the gene matches: 5. The CDR3 runs to 13 residues. The CDR3 nucleotides read TGTGCCAGTAAGACAGGGATCTCCTACGAGCAGTACGTC. The encoded protein is CASKTGISYEQYV.

By proportion, this clone is medium-sized. The chain links TRBV28 to TRBJ1-5; TRBD1 matches 8 bases. Trimming cost V 6 bases and J 2 bases; bases outside gene matches: 6. The CDR3 is made up of 15 amino acids. CDR1 is MDHEN and CDR2 is SYDVKM in the germline V gene. The chain's CDR3 is CASRTPTGGNQPQHF. The CDR3 coding sequence is TGTGCCAGCAGGACCCCGACAGGGGGCAATCAGCCCCAGCATTTT.

This clone is classed as medium-sized. V and J are TRBV4-1 and TRBJ2-3; the match to TRBD2 covers 7 bases. V was clipped by 2 bases and J by 7 bases; unmatched bases: 9. The CDR3 is 15 residues long. CDR1 and CDR2 (germline): MGHRA, YSYEKL. CDR3 in amino acids: CASSQRLAVDHTQYF. CDR3 nucleotides: TGCGCCAGCAGCCAAAGACTAGCTGTGGACCATACGCAGTATTTT.

This clone was observed a handful of times. The chain joins TRBV11-3 to TRBJ2-5, with 10 bases aligning to TRBD1. The V and J ends lost 3 bases and 2 bases, in that order; junction bases with no gene match: 3. The germline V gene encodes CDR1 SGHNT and CDR2 YENEEA. The length of the CDR3 is 15 residues. CDR3 protein: CASSLGDRGQETQYF. The CDR3 region has the DNA TGTGCCAGCAGCTTGGGGGACAGGGGACAAGAGACCCAGTACTTC.

This clone qualifies as medium-sized. The chain couples TRBV10-2 to TRBJ2-7, with 11 bases fitting TRBD2. The trim removed 5 bases at V and 1 base at J, leaving 1 base unmatched. The CDR3 contains 14 residues. Germline V gene sequence: CDR1 WSHSY, CDR2 SAAADI. The CDR3 protein is CASSPSGGSYEQYV. The CDR3 nucleotides read TGCGCCAGCAGTCCTAGCGGGGGGTCCTACGAGCAGTACGTC.

This clone is medium-sized (0.01 to 0.1%) by share. This sequence joins TRBV20-1 and TRBJ2-7, with D possibly being TRBD1 (6 bases). This CDR3 comprises 11 residues. Germline lookup yields CDR1 DFQATT and CDR2 SNEGSKA (reference sequence). V shed 5 bases and J shed 2 bases, with 7 bases lying between them. The CDR3 nucleotides are TGCAGTGCTCGACAGGCCTACGAGCAGTACGTC. It encodes CSARQAYEQYV.

CDR3 amino acids: CASSLASSGTYNEQFF. CDR3 in DNA: TGTGCCAGCAGCTTAGCGTCTAGCGGAACCTACAATGAGCAGTTCTTC. V is TRBV7-2 and J is TRBJ2-1, with 7 bases that match TRBD2. Germline CDR1 reads SGHTA; CDR2 reads FQGNSA. The CDR3 loop spans 16 amino acids. V trimming: 0 bases; J trimming: 2 bases; junction bases outside the gene matches: 4.

Judged by abundance, this clone is medium-sized (0.01 to 0.1%). The rearrangement joins TRBV27 to TRBJ1-6, with 8 positions matching TRBD1. This CDR3 has 14 amino acids. Looked up from germline, CDR1 is MNHEY and CDR2 is SMNVEV (reference sequence). V shed 7 bases and J 6 bases; nucleotides not matched to a gene: 5. CDR3 amino acids: CASTWTGSNSPLHF. In DNA, the CDR3 is TGTGCCAGCACTTGGACAGGGAGTAATTCACCCCTCCACTTT.

In its sample, this clone was seen a few times. The chain has TRBV6-1 and TRBJ1-5; the D gene is possibly TRBD1 (5 bases). The CDR3 runs to 14 residues. The V end lost 5 bases, the J end lost 3 bases, and 11 bases lay between the germline ends. Germline CDR1 is MNHNS and CDR2 is SASEGT. For the CDR3, the DNA is TGTGCCAGCAGTTCAGGGTGGGCCAATCAGCCCCAGCATTTT. Residues: CASSSGWANQPQHF.

This chain joins TRBV11-2 and TRBJ1-2; D is unclear. The CDR3 is 13 residues long. Between the trimmed V and J ends, which lost 5 bases and 2 bases, there was a span of 9 bases. Looked up from germline, CDR1 is SGHAT and CDR2 is FQNNGV. The CDR3 reads CASSLRENYGYTF. CDR3 coding DNA: TGTGCCAGCAGCCTAAGAGAAAACTATGGCTACACCTTC.

The gene calls are TRBV28 and TRBJ2-2; 7 bases agree with TRBD1. Trimming at V came to 3 bases and at J to 5 bases, leaving 9 bases not matched to a gene. Germline V gene lookup returns CDR1 MDHEN and CDR2 SYDVKM. The CDR3 sequence is 16 residues long. Here the CDR3 reads CASSFRGDSRTGELFF. CDR3 sequence (DNA): TGTGCCAGCAGTTTTCGAGGGGACAGCCGGACCGGGGAGCTGTTTTTT.

V gene TRBV21-1 combines with J gene TRBJ2-7; the table's D call, TRBD1, has no DNA check behind it. TRBV21-1 is designated a pseudogene. CDR3 length equals 20 residues. CDR3 protein: CASSKKVEDRDTGPSYEQYV. CDR3 sequence (DNA): TGTGCCAGCAGCAAAAAAGTAGAGGACCGGGACACAGGCCCTTCCTACGAGCAGTACGTC.

This clone is labeled medium-sized. The CDR3 reads CASSKTTGVYGYGYTF. The CDR3 bases are TGTGCCAGCAGCAAAACTACAGGGGTGTATGGCTATGGCTACACCTTC. The J gene is TRBJ1-2, the V gene TRBV5-6; 7 bases align to TRBD1. CDR3 length equals 16 residues. After removal of 4 bases from V and 4 bases from J, the junction contained 13 bases not matched to a gene. Germline V gene data show CDR1 as SGHDT and CDR2 as YYEEEE.

The CDR3 DNA is TGTGCCAGCAGTTACCAGGGGCGGGCAGATACGCAGTATTTT. It yields the protein CASSYQGRADTQYF. The chain uses TRBV28 and TRBJ2-3; possibly TRBD1 for D (6 bases). The V gene lost 4 bases and the J gene lost 4 bases, with 12 bases spanning the gap. CDR3 length: 14 amino acids. Germline V gives CDR1 MDHEN, CDR2 SYDVKM.

The V gene is TRBV28, the J gene TRBJ1-1; the D is unclear. With 3 bases removed from V and 4 bases from J, the gap between germline ends came to 9 bases. In germline, CDR1 is MDHEN, CDR2 SYDVKM. The CDR3 runs to 13 residues. The CDR3: CASSFEHLTEAFF. CDR3 nucleotides: TGTGCCAGCAGTTTCGAACACCTCACTGAAGCTTTCTTT.

This clone is classed as medium-sized. Without the conserved terminal phenylalanine or tryptophan, this CDR3 likely stems from a read error. No DNA is shown, since the ends of the CDR3 on it are uncertain; the CDR3 is the one TCRdb lists. V and J are TRBV11-3 and TRBJ1-4; the DNA was not used to check the table's D call, TRBD1. Ends included, the CDR3 has 11 residues. Germline V gene data show CDR1 as SGHNT and CDR2 as YENEEA. CDR3: CATTLSGTDDT.

This clone was detected only a few times. This chain uses TRBV7-9 with TRBJ1-4; D possibly corresponds to TRBD1 (5 bases). The CDR3 is made up of 15 amino acids. Germline V gene data show CDR1 as SEHNR and CDR2 as FQNEAQ (reference sequence). Trimming took 5 bases from V and 5 from J, leaving 15 bases between them. CDR3 nucleotide sequence: TGTGCCAGCAGCAGAGGAGGGGTACGGAATGAAAAACTGTTTTTT. Translation gives CASSRGGVRNEKLFF.

This clone is categorized as medium-sized. The V and J genes are TRBV4-3 and TRBJ1-2; no clear D gene. The CDR3 is 15 amino acids. Deletions cut 0 bases from V and 4 bases from J, with 12 bases between. Germline V gene lookup returns CDR1 LGHNA and CDR2 YSLEER. CDR3 DNA sequence: TGCGCCAGCAGCCAAGATCAAGTCTCTAGCTATGGCTACACCTTC. Translating it yields CASSQDQVSSYGYTF.

The chain has TRBV27 and TRBJ2-6; D call uncertain. V lost 6 bases, J lost 3 bases, and 6 bases lay in between. Germline-derived CDR1 and CDR2 are MNHEY and SMNVEV (reference sequence). The CDR3 spans 13 residues. In nucleotides, the CDR3 is TGTGCCAGCAGCCAATTTGGGGCCAACGTCCTGACTTTC. Its protein product is CASSQFGANVLTF.

The chain links TRBV6-5 to TRBJ2-7, with D perhaps TRBD1 (6 bases). Germline lookup yields CDR1 MNHEY and CDR2 SVGAGI. The CDR3 spans 14 residues. V lost 9 bases and J lost 0, with 15 bases in between. In DNA form, the CDR3 reads TGTGCCAGTGCGACAGGATGGAGCTCCTACGAGCAGTACGTC. Amino acids: CASATGWSSYEQYV.

In this sample, this clone is large. J is TRBJ1-2 and V is TRBV6-1, with a possible D match to TRBD1 (5 bases). The CDR3 contains 13 residues. Trimming shortened V by 1 base and J by 3 bases, and 6 bases separated the two germline ends. Germline loops: CDR1 MNHNS, CDR2 SASEGT. The CDR3 reads CASSEGQYYGYTF. The DNA for the CDR3 is TGTGCCAGCAGTGAAGGACAGTACTATGGCTACACCTTC.

V usage is TRBV6-6 and J usage is TRBJ1-1; 11 bases map to TRBD1. CDR3 length: 15 residues. The J segment lost 10 bases and the V segment lost 0 bases, leaving 7 bases of the junction unmatched. Germline lookup yields CDR1 MNHNY and CDR2 SVGAGI (reference sequence). The CDR3 coding sequence is TGTGCCAGCAGTTACTCGATCCGGACAGGGGGCCGAGCTTTCTTT. This translates into CASSYSIRTGGRAFF.

In DNA, the CDR3 is TGCGCCAGCAGTGATACGTTGCGGGGGGGGCAAACTGAGCAGTACGTC. This gives the protein CASSDTLRGGQTEQYV. V and J are TRBV10-1 and TRBJ2-7, with TRBD2 matching over 9 bases. The CDR3 has 16 residues. CDR1 and CDR2 (germline): WNHNN, SYGVQD (reference sequence). J was trimmed by 7 bases and V by 3 bases; bases with no gene match: 13.

The chain carries TRBV27 and TRBJ1-2; TRBD1 agrees at 10 bases. The J segment lost 8 bases and the V segment lost 5 bases, leaving 2 bases of the junction unmatched. Per the germline V gene, CDR1 is MNHEY and CDR2 is SMNVEV (reference sequence). CDR3 length equals 12 residues. The DNA for the CDR3 is TGTGCCAGCAGTACGACAGGGGGCGGCTACACCTTC. It is translated as CASSTTGGGYTF.

The sample holds a few counts of this clone. This chain uses TRBV7-9 with TRBJ2-3; TRBD1 agrees at 9 bases. Losses at the gene ends were 4 bases for V and 4 bases for J; bases not matched to a gene: 3. CDR3 size: 14 residues. The germline V gene encodes CDR1 SEHNR and CDR2 FQNEAQ (reference sequence). CDR3 DNA sequence: TGTGCCAGCAGCTGGACAGGGGCTGCAGATACGCAGTATTTT. Translated: CASSWTGAADTQYF.

A few counts support this clone. The chain recombines TRBV6-1 with TRBJ1-4, with a weak D call TRBD1 (5 bases). Trimming took 5 bases from V and 14 from J, leaving 15 bases between them. This CDR3 is built from 12 residues. CDR1 is MNHNS, CDR2 SASEGT, per germline. The CDR3 DNA is TGTGCCAGCAGTTTCCTGGGGGGTATCCTGTTTTTT. Translation: CASSFLGGILFF.